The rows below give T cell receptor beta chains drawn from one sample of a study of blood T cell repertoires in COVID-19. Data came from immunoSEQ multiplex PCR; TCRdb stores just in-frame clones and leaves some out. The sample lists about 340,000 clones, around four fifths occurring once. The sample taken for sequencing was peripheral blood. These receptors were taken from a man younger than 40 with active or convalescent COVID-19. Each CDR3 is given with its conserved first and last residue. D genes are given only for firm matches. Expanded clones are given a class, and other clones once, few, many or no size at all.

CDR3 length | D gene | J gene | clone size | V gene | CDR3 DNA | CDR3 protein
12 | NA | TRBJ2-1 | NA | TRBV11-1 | TGTGCCAGCAGCTTAACTGTAAATGAGCAGTTCTTC | CASSLTVNEQFF
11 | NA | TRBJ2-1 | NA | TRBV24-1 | TGTGCCACCAGACAGTACAATGAGCAGTTCTTC | CATRQYNEQFF
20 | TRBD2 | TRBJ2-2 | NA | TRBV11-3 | TGTGCCAGCAGCTTAGATGGGTTCGGGAGGGTCCCCGGGAACACCGGGGAGCTGTTTTTT | CASSLDGFGRVPGNTGELFF
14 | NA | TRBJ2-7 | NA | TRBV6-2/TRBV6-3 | TGTGCCAGCAGTTACCGAGGGAGGACCTACGAGCAGTACTTC | CASSYRGRTYEQYF
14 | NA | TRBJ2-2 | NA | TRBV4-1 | TGCGCCAGCAGCCAGAGTACGGTCACCGGGGAGCTGTTTTTT | CASSQSTVTGELFF
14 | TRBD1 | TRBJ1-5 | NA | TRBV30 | TGTGCCTGGAGTGGAGGGACAGGGGGGCAGCCCCAGCATTTT | CAWSGGTGGQPQHF
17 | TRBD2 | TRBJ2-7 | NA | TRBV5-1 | TGCGCCAGCAGCTCGCTCCCTACGACTAGCGACCCCTACGAGCAGTACTTC | CASSSLPTTSDPYEQYF
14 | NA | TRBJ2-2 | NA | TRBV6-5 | TGTGCCAGCAGACAGAGGCGGGAATCCGGGGAGCTGTTTTTT | CASRQRRESGELFF
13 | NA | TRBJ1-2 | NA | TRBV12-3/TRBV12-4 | TGTGCCAGCAGCCTCGACAGATTGGATGGCTACACCTTC | CASSLDRLDGYTF
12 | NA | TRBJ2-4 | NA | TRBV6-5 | TGTGCCAGCAGTTACTCGGGGGGTGTCGTATACTTC | CASSYSGGVVYF
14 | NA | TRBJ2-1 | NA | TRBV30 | TGTGCCTGGAGTTTGAGTTCCTCCTACAATGAGCAGTTCTTC | CAWSLSSSYNEQFF
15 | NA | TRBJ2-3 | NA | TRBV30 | TGTGCCTGGAGTGTACCCAGGGTGGCCACAGATACGCAGTATTTT | CAWSVPRVATDTQYF
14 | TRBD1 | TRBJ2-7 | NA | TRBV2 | TGTGCCAGCAAAGGGACAGAGTCCTCCTACGAGCAGTACTTC | CASKGTESSYEQYF
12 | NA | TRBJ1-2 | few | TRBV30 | TGTGCCTGCATGAGGTACAACTATGGCTACACCTTC | CACMRYNYGYTF
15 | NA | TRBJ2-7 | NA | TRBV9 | TGTGCCAGCAGCCCGTACGGCCCGCGGGGCTACGAGCAGTACTTC | CASSPYGPRGYEQYF
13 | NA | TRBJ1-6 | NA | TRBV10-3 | TGTGCCATCAGTGAGTCGGAGAATTCACCCCTCCACTTT | CAISESENSPLHF
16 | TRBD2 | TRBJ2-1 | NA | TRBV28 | TGTGCCAGCAGTTCGCAGACTAGCGGGAACTACAATGAGCAGTTCTTC | CASSSQTSGNYNEQFF
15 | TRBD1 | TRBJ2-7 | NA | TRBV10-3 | TGTGCCATCAGCACAGGGGCGGCAAGCTCCTACGAGCAGTACTTC | CAISTGAASSYEQYF
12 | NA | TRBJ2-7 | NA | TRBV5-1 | TGCGCCAGCAGCCAGACAGTTTACGAGCAGTACTTC | CASSQTVYEQYF
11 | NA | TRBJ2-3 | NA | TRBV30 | TGTGCCTGCCACTACACAGATACGCAGTATTTT | CACHYTDTQYF
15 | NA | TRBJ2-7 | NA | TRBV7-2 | TGTGCCAGCAGCTTAGTACACGTCGCTGGCTACGAGCAGTACTTC | CASSLVHVAGYEQYF
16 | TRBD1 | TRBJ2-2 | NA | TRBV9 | TGTGCCAGCAGCGGAGAGGGGGCCCCGAACACCGGGGAGCTGTTTTTT | CASSGEGAPNTGELFF
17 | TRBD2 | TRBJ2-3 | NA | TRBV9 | TGTGCCAGCAGCTTTGGGGGGGCTAGCGGGTTCCGGGATACGCAGTATTTT | CASSFGGASGFRDTQYF
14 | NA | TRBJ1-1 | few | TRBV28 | TGTGCCAGCAGCCCGCGGAGGAAGAACACTGAAGCTTTCTTT | CASSPRRKNTEAFF
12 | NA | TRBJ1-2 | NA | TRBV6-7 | TGTGCCAGCAGCTCCCCAGGGGAGGGCTACACCTTC | CASSSPGEGYTF
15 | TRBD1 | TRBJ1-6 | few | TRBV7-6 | TGTGCCAGCAGCCTAGGACAGGGACATAATTCACCCCTCCACTTT | CASSLGQGHNSPLHF
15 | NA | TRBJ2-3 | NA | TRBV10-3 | TGTGCCATCGGGGGGTCCTACGGGGGAAAAGATACGCAGTATTTT | CAIGGSYGGKDTQYF